One sample yielded the 31 T cell receptor beta chains listed below, sequenced in a study of T-cell memory formation after mild COVID-19. One entry per CDR3 protein, called by TCRdb with MiXCR from the 5' RACE reads. The table shows 14,000 to 15,000 distinct CDR3 sequences, with roughly a fifth occurring only once. Sequencing input: PBMCs or a T cell subset sorted from them (not recorded which). Receptor source: a man aged 18 to 35 who had mild COVID-19 (a few samples of this study predate the infection). Cell type and time point are not known.

J is TRBJ1-1 and V is TRBV20-1, with 7 bases identical to TRBD1. J gave up 1 base and V 3 bases, and 8 bases lay outside the gene matches. CDR3 length: 15 residues. Per germline, CDR1 DFQATT and CDR2 SNEGSKA (reference sequence). In DNA, the CDR3 is TGCAGTGCTAGGTCCGCCGGGACAGCGAACACTGAAGCTTTCTTT. Encoded protein: CSARSAGTANTEAFF.

This clonotype was found many times. This rearrangement joins TRBV20-1 to TRBJ1-2, with 9 bases matching TRBD1. V gave up 2 bases and J gave up 5 bases; unmatched junction bases: 15. CDR3 length: 17 amino acids. Germline CDR1 DFQATT, CDR2 SNEGSKA (reference sequence). The CDR3 reads CSARRIPPRDREYGYTF. CDR3 in DNA: TGCAGTGCTAGACGAATCCCCCCTCGGGACAGGGAGTATGGCTACACCTTC.

The sample holds many counts of this clonotype. This sequence joins TRBV20-1 and TRBJ2-1, with D possibly being TRBD1 or TRBD2 (5 bases each). The CDR3 runs to 17 residues. The V end lost 2 bases, the J end lost 7 bases, and 24 bases lay between the germline ends. The germline V gene encodes CDR1 DFQATT and CDR2 SNEGSKA (reference sequence). For the CDR3, the DNA is TGCAGTGCTAGATATGGGGGTGGTTACCTAAACTATAATGAGCAGTTCTTC. Its protein is CSARYGGGYLNYNEQFF.

Ten or more counts support this clonotype. The chain joins TRBV7-9 to TRBJ2-4; the D is unclear. From germline, CDR1 is SEHNR and CDR2 FQNEAQ (reference sequence). The germline V and J ends were trimmed by 5 bases and 1 base, with 12 bases remaining between them. The CDR3 spans 15 residues. CDR3 DNA: TGTGCCAGCAGCGGGTTTCTGTCGGCCAAAAACATTCAGTACTTC. The encoded protein is CASSGFLSAKNIQYF.

This clonotype has at least ten counts. The V and J genes are TRBV20-1 and TRBJ1-2, with 11 bases that match TRBD1. V trimming: 0 bases; J trimming: 2 bases; junction bases outside the gene matches: 2. The CDR3 has 15 amino acids. Germline V lookup: CDR1 DFQATT, CDR2 SNEGSKA (reference sequence). CDR3 bases: TGCAGTGCTAGAGATCGGGACAGGGGGAACTATGGCTACACCTTC. Translated: CSARDRDRGNYGYTF.

This clonotype was counted ten times or more. The chain recombines TRBV15 with TRBJ1-2; D ambiguous. V was clipped by 0 bases and J by 3 bases, with 26 bases between them. The CDR3 spans 20 residues. Germline values: CDR1 LNHNV, CDR2 YYDKDF (reference sequence). CDR3 nucleotide sequence: TGTGCCACCAGCAGAGATAGGGAGATCTTCCGGGGAGGCGACGACTATGGCTACACCTTC. As protein: CATSRDREIFRGGDDYGYTF. The whole variable domain, remainder taken from reference TRBV15 and TRBJ1-2, is DAMVIQNPRYQVTQFGKPVTLSCSQTLNHNVMYWYQQKSSQAPKLLFHYYDKDFNNEADTPDNFQSRRPNTSFCFLDIRSPGLGDTAMYLCATSRDREIFRGGDDYGYTFGSGTRLTVV.

This clonotype has at least ten counts. V gene TRBV11-2 combines with J gene TRBJ2-2; 10 bases line up with TRBD2. The germline V gene encodes CDR1 SGHAT and CDR2 FQNNGV. The CDR3 is 17 residues long. The V gene end was trimmed by 2 bases and the J gene end by 6 bases; junction bases not matched to a gene: 9. The CDR3 loop reads CASSLSSGGADAGELFF. Written as DNA, the CDR3 is TGTGCCAGCAGCTTATCCAGCGGGGGGGCCGATGCCGGGGAGCTGTTTTTT.

This clonotype has at least ten counts. The chain uses TRBV7-9 and TRBJ1-2; D ambiguous. V lost 1 base and J 5 bases, leaving 11 bases between the germline ends. This CDR3 contains 14 residues. CDR1 is SEHNR and CDR2 is FQNEAQ in the germline V gene (reference sequence). For the CDR3, the DNA is TGTGCCAGCAGCTTAGGGCAGAATGATTATGGCTACACCTTC. Protein product: CASSLGQNDYGYTF.

This clonotype was detected many times. The chain links TRBV10-3 to TRBJ2-5, with D possibly being TRBD1 or TRBD2 (5 bases each). The germline V gene encodes CDR1 ENHRY and CDR2 SYGVKD. CDR3 length equals 15 residues. V dropped 4 bases and J dropped 4 bases, with 16 bases sitting between them. CDR3: CAISGDESVRETQYF. As DNA, the CDR3 is TGTGCCATCAGTGGGGACGAGTCGGTGCGAGAGACCCAGTACTTC.

V and J are TRBV5-4 and TRBJ2-3, with D maybe TRBD1 (6 bases). V was shortened by 2 bases and J by 2 bases, with 12 bases between the two germline ends. This CDR3 has 15 amino acids. Per the germline V gene, CDR1 is SGHNT and CDR2 is YYREEE (reference sequence). The CDR3 DNA reads as TGTGCCAGCAGCTTAACTGGGACACCCACAGATACGCAGTATTTT. The encoded protein is CASSLTGTPTDTQYF.

This clonotype was picked up many times. This sequence joins TRBV3-1 and TRBJ1-5; D is unresolved. Germline V gene sequence: CDR1 LGHDT, CDR2 YNNKEL (reference sequence). There are 15 residues in the CDR3. Trimming removed 4 bases at V and 3 bases at J, with 13 bases between. The CDR3 DNA sequence: TGTGCCAGCAGCCCTCGAGGAGGGCCCAATCAGCCCCAGCATTTT. Residues: CASSPRGGPNQPQHF.

This clonotype was seen ten or more times. The V and J genes are TRBV6-5 and TRBJ2-5; 8 bases fit TRBD2. Germline V gene lookup returns CDR1 MNHEY and CDR2 SVGAGI. This CDR3 comprises 17 residues. Unmatched junction bases numbered 8, after V lost 0 bases and J lost 2 bases. CDR3 in amino acids: CASSYSIPSGRQETQYF. CDR3 DNA: TGTGCCAGCAGTTACTCGATACCTAGCGGGCGTCAAGAGACCCAGTACTTC.

On this clonotype: The junction does not match germline at one end; this may be a read error. The gene calls are TRBV5-6 and TRBJ2-5, with TRBD1 as a possible D gene (5 bases). Germline V gene lookup returns CDR1 SGHDT and CDR2 YYEEEE. The CDR3 loop spans 17 amino acids. The CDR3 sequence: CASSHPDRRARGETKYF. The DNA for the CDR3 is TGTGCCAGCAGCCACCCCGACCGCAGGGCGCGTGGAGAGACCAAGTACTTC.

By sample fraction, this clonotype is medium-sized. This chain joins TRBV7-9 and TRBJ1-2; no definite D call. Trimming shortened V by 1 base and J by 2 bases, and 8 bases separated the two germline ends. The CDR3 sequence is 14 residues long. Looked up from germline, CDR1 is SEHNR and CDR2 is FQNEAQ (reference sequence). CDR3 sequence: CASSLGTENYGYTF. For the CDR3, the DNA is TGTGCCAGCAGCTTAGGTACAGAGAACTATGGCTACACCTTC.

This clonotype was seen many times. The CDR3 DNA sequence: TGCAGTGCTAGAGAAAGGGGGGGGCACGGCTACACCTTC. As protein: CSARERGGHGYTF. This sequence joins TRBV20-1 and TRBJ1-2; a possible D gene is TRBD1 (6 bases). Germline V lookup: CDR1 DFQATT, CDR2 SNEGSKA (reference sequence). There are 13 residues in the CDR3. With 0 bases removed from V and 8 bases from J, the gap between germline ends came to 13 bases.

Here the CDR3 reads CATSQQGPGELFF. CDR3 DNA: TGTGCCACCAGTCAACAGGGTCCCGGGGAGCTGTTTTTT. This sequence joins TRBV24-1 and TRBJ2-2; TRBD1 might be the D (6 bases). Germline V CDR1 and CDR2: KGHDR, SFDVKD. Trimming took off 6 bases at V and 6 bases at J, with 10 bases between the two ends. The CDR3 length is 13 residues.

This clonotype was recorded at least ten times. J is TRBJ1-1 and V is TRBV18; tentative D call: TRBD1 (5 bases). V was clipped by 2 bases and J by 0 bases, with 16 bases between them. CDR3 size: 17 residues. The germline gives CDR1 KGHSH, CDR2 LQKENI. CDR3: CASSPVAGGFVNTEAFF. The CDR3 coding sequence is TGTGCCAGCTCACCAGTGGCTGGGGGTTTTGTGAACACTGAAGCTTTCTTT.

This clonotype was counted ten times or more. This rearrangement joins TRBV5-4 to TRBJ2-3; 11 bases map to TRBD2. V was pared by 4 bases and J by 14 bases, with 6 bases of the junction left unmatched. Per the germline V gene, CDR1 is SGHNT and CDR2 is YYREEE (reference sequence). The CDR3 is 12 residues long. Here the CDR3 reads CASSPTSGALYF. The CDR3 DNA reads as TGTGCCAGCAGCCCGACTAGCGGGGCCCTGTATTTT. The variable domain in full, completed from reference TRBV5-4 and TRBJ2-3, reads ETGVTQSPTHLIKTRGQQVTLRCSSQSGHNTVSWYQQALGQGPQFIFQYYREEENGRGNFPPRFSGLQFPNYSSELNVNALELDDSALYLCASSPTSGALYFGPGTRLTVL.

V usage is TRBV12-3 or TRBV12-4 and J usage is TRBJ2-5, with 8 nucleotides matching TRBD1. The CDR3 spans 14 residues. Unmatched junction bases numbered 5, after V lost 4 bases and J lost 4 bases. The CDR3 DNA reads TGTGCCAGCAGTTCCGGGACAGGTAGAGAGACCCAGTACTTC. This gives the protein CASSSGTGRETQYF.

There are many counts of this clonotype. The chain is built from TRBV15 and TRBJ2-1; 7 nucleotides line up with TRBD2. The ends lost 0 bases at V and 4 bases at J; junction bases unmatched: 9. Germline CDR1 reads LNHNV; CDR2 reads YYDKDF (reference sequence). The CDR3 totals 17 residues. In nucleotides, the CDR3 is TGTGCCACCAGCAGAGATGAGTGGGCGGGGGTGTACAATGAGCAGTTCTTC. This codes for CATSRDEWAGVYNEQFF.

Many counts were recorded for this clonotype. The V and J genes are TRBV7-9 and TRBJ2-7, with D perhaps assigned TRBD1 or TRBD2 (5 bases each). The CDR3 loop spans 15 amino acids. Trimming left V 1 base short and J 5 bases short, with 15 bases between. Germline loops: CDR1 SEHNR, CDR2 FQNEAQ (reference sequence). CDR3 protein: CASSLVPGTKDEQYF. The DNA for the CDR3 is TGTGCCAGCAGCTTAGTCCCCGGGACGAAAGACGAGCAGTACTTC.

The genes are TRBV5-1 and TRBJ1-5; the D gene is possibly TRBD1 (6 bases). The germline CDR1 and CDR2 sequences are SGHRS and YFSETQ. The CDR3 sequence is 14 residues long. Trimming pared 4 bases from V and 3 bases from J, leaving 11 bases between. CDR3 sequence reads: CASSTGQPNQPQHF. CDR3 DNA sequence: TGCGCCAGCAGCACCGGACAGCCCAATCAGCCCCAGCATTTT.

This clonotype was seen at least ten times. CDR3 nucleotides: TGTGCCAGCAGCCCCTGGACTAGCGGGGCCTGGGAGACCCAGTACTTC. Its protein product is CASSPWTSGAWETQYF. The rearrangement links TRBV7-6 to TRBJ2-5; TRBD2 aligns across 12 bases. V was clipped by 5 bases and J by 5 bases; unmatched bases: 9. The germline V gene has CDR1 SGHVS and CDR2 FNYEAQ. The CDR3 has 16 amino acids.

This clonotype has more than one count but fewer than ten. A much larger clonotype is one base distant, so this may be a read error. Likely a read error: the CDR3 ends without its conserved phenylalanine or tryptophan. The V call is TRBV6-5, the J call TRBJ1-1; no clear D gene. There are 13 residues in the CDR3. V lost 6 bases, J lost 3 bases, and 11 bases lay in between. From germline, CDR1 is MNHEY and CDR2 SVGAGI. The CDR3 protein is CASRVRVDTEAFY. The DNA of the CDR3 is TGTGCCAGCAGAGTCCGGGTGGACACTGAAGCTTTCTAT.

This clonotype was recorded at least ten times. The gene calls are TRBV5-1 and TRBJ2-1, with D unresolved. The CDR3 is 15 residues long. Trimming took off 6 bases at V and 0 bases at J, with 13 bases between the two ends. In germline, CDR1 is SGHRS, CDR2 YFSETQ. This CDR3 is CASTLRADSYNEQFF. The DNA of the CDR3 is TGCGCCAGCACCCTACGGGCGGACTCCTACAATGAGCAGTTCTTC. The variable domain in full, with the rest retrieved from reference TRBV5-1 and TRBJ2-1, is KAGVTQTPRYLIKTRGQQVTLSCSPISGHRSVSWYQQTPGQGLQFLFEYFSETQRNKGNFPGRFSGRQFSNSRSEMNVSTLELGDSALYLCASTLRADSYNEQFFGPGTRLTVL.

This clonotype was recorded many times. The chain combines TRBV20-1 with TRBJ1-4; D may be TRBD1 (6 bases). CDR1 DFQATT and CDR2 SNEGSKA come from the germline V gene (reference sequence). Trimming shortened V by 6 bases and J by 4 bases, and 12 bases separated the two germline ends. The CDR3 is 13 amino acids. The CDR3: CSARGGFNEKLFF. CDR3 in DNA: TGCAGTGCCAGGGGCGGATTTAATGAAAAACTGTTTTTT.

The rearrangement uses TRBV29-1 and TRBJ2-1; no clear D gene. The CDR3 has 13 residues. V lost 7 bases and J lost 5, with 15 bases in between. Germline assignment: CDR1 SQVTM and CDR2 ANQGSEA. In nucleotides, the CDR3 is TGCAGCGCCGGTGGACGGCCGGACAATGAGCAGTTCTTC. It codes for CSAGGRPDNEQFF.

The CDR3 reads CASSLDGTGSTQYF. The DNA of the CDR3 is TGCGCCAGCAGCTTGGATGGGACAGGGAGTACGCAGTATTTT. The J gene is TRBJ2-3, the V gene TRBV5-1; the match to TRBD1 covers 9 bases. This CDR3 contains 14 residues. The V and J ends lost 0 bases and 8 bases, in that order; junction bases with no gene match: 4. Germline-derived CDR1 and CDR2 are SGHRS and YFSETQ.

At least ten counts were recorded for this clonotype. The V gene is TRBV5-1, the J gene TRBJ2-2; D ambiguous. The germline V gene has CDR1 SGHRS and CDR2 YFSETQ. The CDR3 extends over 15 amino acids. The V end was cut by 0 bases, the J end by 0 bases, with 6 bases between. CDR3 protein: CASSLDRANTGELFF. CDR3 nucleotides: TGCGCCAGCAGCTTGGACAGAGCGAACACCGGGGAGCTGTTTTTT.

This clonotype was seen a handful of times. The chain couples TRBV7-9 to TRBJ1-4; D remains ambiguous. V was cut by 7 bases and J by 2 bases, with 17 bases left in between. The CDR3 spans 16 residues. Germline V gene lookup returns CDR1 SEHNR and CDR2 FQNEAQ (reference sequence). Here the CDR3 reads CASTNGPTATNEKLFF. In DNA, the CDR3 is TGTGCCAGCACCAACGGACCGACGGCTACTAATGAAAAACTGTTTTTT.

This clonotype has at least ten counts. V is TRBV24-1 and J is TRBJ2-7; 7 bases match TRBD2. With 5 bases clipped from V and 6 bases from J, the junction kept 6 bases outside the gene matches. Germline CDR1 and CDR2: KGHDR and SFDVKD. CDR3 length: 13 amino acids. The CDR3 DNA is TGTGCCACCAGTGCCACCCCGGGAGGCGAGCAGTACTTC. Protein product: CATSATPGGEQYF.